These T cell receptor beta chains were read from a single sample in a study of vaccination and CD4 T cells after COVID-19. The antigens for these receptors are not known. TCRdb re-called the PCR reads with MiXCR, one entry per CDR3 protein. This table has approximately 14,000 distinct CDR3 sequences, about 28% appearing once. Material for sequencing was cultured CD4+ T cells from blood. The source of these receptors is a human donor with COVID-19. Each CDR3 is given with its conserved first and last residue. The order of the fields is CDR3 protein, CDR3 DNA, J gene, D gene, V gene, clone size. The D gene is left open where the match is weak. Not all rows give a size; the values are once, few, many and, for expanded clones, a class.

CDR3aa: CASSSGNQPQHF
CDR3nt: TGTGCCAGCTCTTCAGGGAATCAGCCCCAGCATTTT
j_gene: TRBJ1-5
d_gene: NA
v_gene: TRBV2
abundance: medium-sized

CDR3aa: CASSLRQGEGGELFF
CDR3nt: TGTGCCAGCAGCTTACGTCAGGGAGAGGGCGGGGAGCTGTTTTTT
j_gene: TRBJ2-2
d_gene: NA
v_gene: TRBV7-3
abundance: NA

CDR3aa: CASSQGNEKLFF
CDR3nt: TGCGCCAGCAGTCAAGGGAATGAAAAACTGTTTTTT
j_gene: TRBJ1-4
d_gene: NA
v_gene: TRBV23-1
abundance: NA

CDR3aa: CASSGLAGAAYNEQFF
CDR3nt: TGTGCCAGCAGCGGACTAGCGGGGGCGGCCTACAATGAGCAGTTCTTC
j_gene: TRBJ2-1
d_gene: TRBD2
v_gene: TRBV4-2
abundance: few

CDR3aa: CSASAPSGGRQETQYF
CDR3nt: TGCAGTGCTTCCGCCCCTAGCGGGGGACGTCAAGAGACCCAGTACTTC
j_gene: TRBJ2-5
d_gene: TRBD2
v_gene: TRBV20-1
abundance: few

CDR3aa: CASRPGQAWGDTQYF
CDR3nt: TGTGCCAGCAGGCCAGGGCAGGCCTGGGGGGATACGCAGTATTTT
j_gene: TRBJ2-3
d_gene: NA
v_gene: TRBV11-2
abundance: NA

CDR3aa: CASSLFWTENTGELFF
CDR3nt: TGTGCCAGCAGCTTATTCTGGACAGAGAACACCGGGGAGCTGTTTTTT
j_gene: TRBJ2-2
d_gene: NA
v_gene: TRBV7-2
abundance: NA

CDR3aa: CASSLTGSRGKLFF
CDR3nt: TGTGCCAGCAGCTTGACAGGGTCGCGGGGAAAACTGTTTTTT
j_gene: TRBJ1-4
d_gene: TRBD1
v_gene: TRBV7-9
abundance: NA

CDR3aa: CASSLRWKGYTF
CDR3nt: TGTGCCAGCAGCTTAAGGTGGAAAGGCTACACCTTC
j_gene: TRBJ1-2
d_gene: NA
v_gene: TRBV5-8
abundance: once

CDR3aa: CASTGVMMGTEAFF
CDR3nt: TGTGCCAGCACCGGGGTAATGATGGGAACTGAAGCTTTCTTT
j_gene: TRBJ1-1
d_gene: NA
v_gene: TRBV2
abundance: few

CDR3aa: CASSLFHSTEGETQYF
CDR3nt: TGTGCCAGCAGCTTATTCCATTCGACAGAGGGGGAGACCCAGTACTTC
j_gene: TRBJ2-5
d_gene: NA
v_gene: TRBV7-6
abundance: NA